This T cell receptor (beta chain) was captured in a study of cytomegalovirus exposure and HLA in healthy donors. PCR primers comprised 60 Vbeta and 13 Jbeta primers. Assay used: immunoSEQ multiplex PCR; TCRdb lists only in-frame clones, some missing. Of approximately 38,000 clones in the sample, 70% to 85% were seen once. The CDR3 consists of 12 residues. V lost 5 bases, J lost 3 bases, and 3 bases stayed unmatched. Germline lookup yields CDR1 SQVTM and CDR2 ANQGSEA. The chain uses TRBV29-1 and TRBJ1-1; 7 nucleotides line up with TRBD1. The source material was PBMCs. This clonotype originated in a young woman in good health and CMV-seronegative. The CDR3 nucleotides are TGCAGCGTTAGAGGGGGCCACACTGAAGCTTTCTTT. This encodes CSVRGGHTEAFF.